Included here is one T cell receptor beta chain sequence, with context. The antigen is undetermined. The data stem from a study of Ad26.COV2.S vaccination and SARS-CoV-2 variants. In the study overall: Donor allocation was to the COV1001 Ad26.COV2.S trial arm. Study-level results: Non-spike TCR breadth did not differ much between vaccine and placebo recipients. Post-vaccination breadth of spike-specific CD8+ and CD4+ T cell responses was reportedly substantial.

Sequencing was performed with immunoSEQ multiplex PCR; in TCRdb, only in-frame clones are kept and a portion is missing. This sample yields roughly 400,000 clones, of which approximately 89% are seen a single time; under 2% belongs to the top ten. This sample's treatment: approximately 18 received Ad26.COV2.S at low or high dose, single or two shots; about 5 received placebo; per-sample allocation not given. Sampling was performed 63 days after the first vaccine or placebo injection. This CDR3 region has 16 residues. Germline lookup yields CDR1 MNHEY and CDR2 SMNVEV (reference sequence). J lost 4 bases, V lost 4 bases, and 8 bases had no gene match.

The receptor was isolated from a person between 18 and 60 years old who received the Ad26.COV2.S COVID-19 vaccine or a placebo. This specimen was peripheral blood, taken in a trial of Ad26.COV2.S vaccine versus placebo. V usage is TRBV27 and J usage is TRBJ2-3, with 10 bases lining up with TRBD2. This CDR3 reads CASSSLPAGGPDTQYF. In DNA, the CDR3 is TGTGCCAGCAGTTCCCTCCCAGCGGGAGGGCCAGATACGCAGTATTTT.